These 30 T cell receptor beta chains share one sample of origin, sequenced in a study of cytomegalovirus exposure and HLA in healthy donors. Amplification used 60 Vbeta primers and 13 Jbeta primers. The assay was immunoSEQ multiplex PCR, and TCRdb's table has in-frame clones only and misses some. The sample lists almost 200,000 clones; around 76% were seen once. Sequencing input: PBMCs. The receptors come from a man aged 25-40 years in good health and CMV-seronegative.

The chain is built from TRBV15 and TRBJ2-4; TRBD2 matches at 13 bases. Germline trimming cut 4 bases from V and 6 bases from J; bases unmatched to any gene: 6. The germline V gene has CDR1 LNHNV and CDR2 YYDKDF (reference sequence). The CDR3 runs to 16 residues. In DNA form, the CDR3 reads TGTGCCACCAGCACCCGGACTAGCGGGAGACTAAACATTCAGTACTTC. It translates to CATSTRTSGRLNIQYF.

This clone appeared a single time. CDR3 sequence (DNA): TGCGCCAGCAGCCAACCCCAGACCAAAAACATTCAGTACTTC. Protein: CASSQPQTKNIQYF. This chain uses TRBV4-1 with TRBJ2-4; D is uncertain. This CDR3 region has 14 residues. Germline CDR1 MGHRA, CDR2 YSYEKL. Trimming pared 2 bases from V and 2 bases from J, leaving 7 bases between.

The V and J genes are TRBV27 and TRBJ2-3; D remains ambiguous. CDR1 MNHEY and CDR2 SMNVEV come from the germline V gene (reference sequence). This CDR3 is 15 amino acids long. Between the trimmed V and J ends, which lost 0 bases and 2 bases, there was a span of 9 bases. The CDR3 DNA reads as TGTGCCAGCAGTTTATCGTGGCGGAACACAGATACGCAGTATTTT. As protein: CASSLSWRNTDTQYF.

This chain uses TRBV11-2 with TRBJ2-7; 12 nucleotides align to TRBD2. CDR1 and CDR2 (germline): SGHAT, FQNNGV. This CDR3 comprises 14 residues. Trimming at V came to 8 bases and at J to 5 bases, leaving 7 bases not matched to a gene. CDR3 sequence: CASSRLAGVHEQYF. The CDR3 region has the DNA TGTGCCAGCTCCAGACTAGCGGGAGTCCACGAGCAGTACTTC.

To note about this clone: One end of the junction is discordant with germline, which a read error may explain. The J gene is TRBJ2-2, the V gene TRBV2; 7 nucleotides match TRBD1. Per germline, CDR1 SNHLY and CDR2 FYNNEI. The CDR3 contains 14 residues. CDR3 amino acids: CASSVPGGAGELLF. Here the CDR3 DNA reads TGTGCCAGCAGTGTACCAGGGGGAGCCGGGGAGCTGCTTTTT.

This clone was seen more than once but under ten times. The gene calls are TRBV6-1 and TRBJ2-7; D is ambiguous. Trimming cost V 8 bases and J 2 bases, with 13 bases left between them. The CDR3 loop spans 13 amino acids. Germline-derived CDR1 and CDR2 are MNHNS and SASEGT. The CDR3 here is CASSTAGTYEQYF. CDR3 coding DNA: TGTGCCAGCTCTACGGCAGGCACCTACGAGCAGTACTTC.

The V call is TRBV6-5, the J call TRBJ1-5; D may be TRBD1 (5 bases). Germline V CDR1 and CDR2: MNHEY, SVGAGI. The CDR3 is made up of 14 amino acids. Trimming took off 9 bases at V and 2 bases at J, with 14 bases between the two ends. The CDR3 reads CASATRARNQPQHF. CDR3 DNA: TGTGCCAGTGCGACCAGGGCGCGCAATCAGCCCCAGCATTTT.

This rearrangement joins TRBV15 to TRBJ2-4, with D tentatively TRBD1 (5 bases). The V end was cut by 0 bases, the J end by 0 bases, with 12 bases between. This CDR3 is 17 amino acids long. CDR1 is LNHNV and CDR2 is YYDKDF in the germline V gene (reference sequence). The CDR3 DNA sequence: TGTGCCACCAGCAGAGAGGGGCCGGGTGGAGCCAAAAACATTCAGTACTTC. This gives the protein CATSREGPGGAKNIQYF.

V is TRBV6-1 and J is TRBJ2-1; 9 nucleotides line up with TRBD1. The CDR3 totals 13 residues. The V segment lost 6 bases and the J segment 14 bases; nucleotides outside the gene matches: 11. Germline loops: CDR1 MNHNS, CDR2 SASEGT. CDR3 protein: CASSREQGAGKFF. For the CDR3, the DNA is TGTGCCAGCAGCCGCGAACAGGGGGCGGGCAAGTTCTTC.

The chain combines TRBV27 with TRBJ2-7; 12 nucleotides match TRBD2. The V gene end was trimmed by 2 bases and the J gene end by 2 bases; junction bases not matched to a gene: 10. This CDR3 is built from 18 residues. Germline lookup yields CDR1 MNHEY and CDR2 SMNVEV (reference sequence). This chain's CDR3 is CASSLGLAGGPITYEQYF. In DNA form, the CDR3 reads TGTGCCAGCAGTTTAGGGCTAGCGGGAGGGCCCATAACCTACGAGCAGTACTTC.

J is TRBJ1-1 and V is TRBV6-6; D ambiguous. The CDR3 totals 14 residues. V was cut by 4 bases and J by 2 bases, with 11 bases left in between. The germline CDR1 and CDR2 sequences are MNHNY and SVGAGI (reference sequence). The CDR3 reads CASSLTGVNTEAFF. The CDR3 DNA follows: TGTGCCAGCAGTTTGACCGGAGTTAACACTGAAGCTTTCTTT.

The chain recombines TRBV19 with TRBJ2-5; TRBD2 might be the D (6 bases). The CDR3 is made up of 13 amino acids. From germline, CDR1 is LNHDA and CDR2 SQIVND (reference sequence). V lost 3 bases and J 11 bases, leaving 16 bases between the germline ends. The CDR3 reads CASSMAIWGEQYF. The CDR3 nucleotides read TGTGCCAGTAGTATGGCCATTTGGGGGGAGCAGTACTTC.

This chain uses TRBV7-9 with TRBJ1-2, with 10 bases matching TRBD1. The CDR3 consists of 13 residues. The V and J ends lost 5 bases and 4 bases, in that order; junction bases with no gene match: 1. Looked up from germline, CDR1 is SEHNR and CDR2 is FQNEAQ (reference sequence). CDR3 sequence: CASSRQGAYGYTF. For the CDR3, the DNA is TGTGCCAGCAGCCGACAGGGGGCCTATGGCTACACCTTC.

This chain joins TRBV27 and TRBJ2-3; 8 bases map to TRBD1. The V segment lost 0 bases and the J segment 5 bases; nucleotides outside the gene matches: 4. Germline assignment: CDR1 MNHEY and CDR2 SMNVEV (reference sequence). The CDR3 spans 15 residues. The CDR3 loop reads CASSLSPGTGDTQYF. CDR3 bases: TGTGCCAGCAGTTTATCGCCCGGGACAGGAGATACGCAGTATTTT.

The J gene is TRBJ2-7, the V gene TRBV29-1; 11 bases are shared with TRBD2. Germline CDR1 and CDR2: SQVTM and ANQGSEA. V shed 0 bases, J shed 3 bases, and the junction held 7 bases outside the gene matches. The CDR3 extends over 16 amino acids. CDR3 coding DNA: TGCAGCGTTGAAGATGGCGCTAGCGGGAGGATCTACGAGCAGTACTTC. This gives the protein CSVEDGASGRIYEQYF.

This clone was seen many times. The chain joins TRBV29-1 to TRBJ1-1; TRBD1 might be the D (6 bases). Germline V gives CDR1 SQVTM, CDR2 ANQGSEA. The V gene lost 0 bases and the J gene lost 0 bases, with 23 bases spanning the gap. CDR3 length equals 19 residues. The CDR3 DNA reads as TGCAGCGTTGAAGATGTTAGCCCACAGGGCTACCGTATGAACACTGAAGCTTTCTTT. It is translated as CSVEDVSPQGYRMNTEAFF.

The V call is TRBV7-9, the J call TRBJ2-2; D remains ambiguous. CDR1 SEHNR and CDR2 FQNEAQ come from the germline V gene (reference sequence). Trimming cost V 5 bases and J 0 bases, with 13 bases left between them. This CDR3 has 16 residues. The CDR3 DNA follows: TGTGCCAGCAGCCGGAGAAGTTTGACGAACACCGGGGAGCTGTTTTTT. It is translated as CASSRRSLTNTGELFF.

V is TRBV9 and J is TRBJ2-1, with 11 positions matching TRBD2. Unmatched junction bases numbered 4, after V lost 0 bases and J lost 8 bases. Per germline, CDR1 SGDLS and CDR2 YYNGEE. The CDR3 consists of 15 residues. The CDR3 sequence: CASSVASGRLYEQFF. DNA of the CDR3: TGTGCCAGCAGCGTAGCTAGCGGGAGGTTGTATGAGCAGTTCTTC.

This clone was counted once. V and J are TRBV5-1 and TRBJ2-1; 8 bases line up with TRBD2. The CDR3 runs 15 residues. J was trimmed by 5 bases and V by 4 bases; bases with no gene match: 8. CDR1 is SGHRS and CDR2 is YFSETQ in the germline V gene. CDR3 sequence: CASSQPGLADNEQFF. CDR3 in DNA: TGCGCCAGCAGCCAGCCCGGACTAGCAGACAATGAGCAGTTCTTC. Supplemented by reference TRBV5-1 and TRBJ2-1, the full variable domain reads KAGVTQTPRYLIKTRGQQVTLSCSPISGHRSVSWYQQTPGQGLQFLFEYFSETQRNKGNFPGRFSGRQFSNSRSEMNVSTLELGDSALYLCASSQPGLADNEQFFGPGTRLTVL.

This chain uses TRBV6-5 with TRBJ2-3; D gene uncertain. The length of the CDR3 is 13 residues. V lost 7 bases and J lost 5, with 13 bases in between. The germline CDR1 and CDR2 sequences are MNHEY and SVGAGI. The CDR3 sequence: CASMRRRLDTQYF. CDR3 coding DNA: TGTGCCAGCATGAGGCGCCGCTTAGATACGCAGTATTTT.

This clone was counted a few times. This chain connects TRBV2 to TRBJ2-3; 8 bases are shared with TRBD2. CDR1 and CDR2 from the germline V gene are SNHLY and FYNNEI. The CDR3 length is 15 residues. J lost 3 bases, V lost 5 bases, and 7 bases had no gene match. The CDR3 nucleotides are TGTGCCAGCAGTACTAGCGGTACTGGTACAGATACGCAGTATTTT. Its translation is CASSTSGTGTDTQYF.

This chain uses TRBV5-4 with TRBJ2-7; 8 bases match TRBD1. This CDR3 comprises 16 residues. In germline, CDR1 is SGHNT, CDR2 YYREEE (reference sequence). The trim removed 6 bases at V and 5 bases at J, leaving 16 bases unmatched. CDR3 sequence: CASTRDRGGFSDEQYF. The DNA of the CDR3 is TGTGCCAGCACCCGAGACAGGGGCGGGTTCTCTGACGAGCAGTACTTC.

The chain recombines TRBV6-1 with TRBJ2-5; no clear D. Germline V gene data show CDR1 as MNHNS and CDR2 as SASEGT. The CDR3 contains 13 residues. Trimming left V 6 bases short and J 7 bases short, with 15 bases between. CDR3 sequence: CASSLDHTGTQYF. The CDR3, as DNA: TGTGCCAGCAGCCTCGACCACACGGGGACCCAGTACTTC.

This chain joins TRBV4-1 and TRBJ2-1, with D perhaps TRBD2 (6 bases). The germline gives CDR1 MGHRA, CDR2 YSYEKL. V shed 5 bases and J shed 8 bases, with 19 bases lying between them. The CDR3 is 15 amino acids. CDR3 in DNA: TGCGCCAGCAGCTCCATAGTGGGAGGTGGCGATGAGCAGTTCTTC. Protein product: CASSSIVGGGDEQFF.

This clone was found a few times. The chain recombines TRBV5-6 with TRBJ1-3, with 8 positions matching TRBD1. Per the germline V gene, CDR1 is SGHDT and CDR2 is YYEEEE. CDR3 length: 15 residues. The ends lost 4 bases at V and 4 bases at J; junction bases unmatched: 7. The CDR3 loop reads CASSRLTGEGNTIYF. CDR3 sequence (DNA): TGTGCCAGCAGCCGTTTGACAGGGGAGGGAAACACCATATATTTT.

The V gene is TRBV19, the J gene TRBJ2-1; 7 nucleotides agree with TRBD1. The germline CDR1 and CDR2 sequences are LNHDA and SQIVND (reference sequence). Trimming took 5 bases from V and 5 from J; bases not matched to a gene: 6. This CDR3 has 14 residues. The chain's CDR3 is CASSRQGLNNEQFF. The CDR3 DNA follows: TGTGCCAGTAGTCGACAGGGTCTTAACAATGAGCAGTTCTTC.

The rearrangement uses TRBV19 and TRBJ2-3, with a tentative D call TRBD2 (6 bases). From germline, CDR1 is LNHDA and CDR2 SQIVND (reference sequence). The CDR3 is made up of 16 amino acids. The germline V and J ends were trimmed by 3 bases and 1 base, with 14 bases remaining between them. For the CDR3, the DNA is TGTGCCAGTAGTATCGGTAGCGGTTCGGGCACAGATACGCAGTATTTT. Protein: CASSIGSGSGTDTQYF.

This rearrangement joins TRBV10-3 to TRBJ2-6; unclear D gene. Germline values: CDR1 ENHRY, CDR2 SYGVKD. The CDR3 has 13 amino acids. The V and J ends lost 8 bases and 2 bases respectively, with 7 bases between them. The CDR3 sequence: CAIWATGANVLTF. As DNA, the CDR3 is TGTGCCATCTGGGCTACTGGGGCCAACGTCCTGACTTTC.

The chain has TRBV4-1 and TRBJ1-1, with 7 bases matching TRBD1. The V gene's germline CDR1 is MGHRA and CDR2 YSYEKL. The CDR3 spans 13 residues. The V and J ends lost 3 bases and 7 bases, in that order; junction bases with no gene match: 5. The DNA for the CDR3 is TGCGCCAGCAGCCAGATCGGGACAGTTGAAGCTTTCTTT. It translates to CASSQIGTVEAFF.

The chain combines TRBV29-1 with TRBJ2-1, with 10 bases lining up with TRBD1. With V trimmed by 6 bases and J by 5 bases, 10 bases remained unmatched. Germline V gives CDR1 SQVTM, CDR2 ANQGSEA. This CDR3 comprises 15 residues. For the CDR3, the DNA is TGCAGCGTACCCTCCCTGGGACAGGGGAACAATGAGCAGTTCTTC. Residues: CSVPSLGQGNNEQFF.